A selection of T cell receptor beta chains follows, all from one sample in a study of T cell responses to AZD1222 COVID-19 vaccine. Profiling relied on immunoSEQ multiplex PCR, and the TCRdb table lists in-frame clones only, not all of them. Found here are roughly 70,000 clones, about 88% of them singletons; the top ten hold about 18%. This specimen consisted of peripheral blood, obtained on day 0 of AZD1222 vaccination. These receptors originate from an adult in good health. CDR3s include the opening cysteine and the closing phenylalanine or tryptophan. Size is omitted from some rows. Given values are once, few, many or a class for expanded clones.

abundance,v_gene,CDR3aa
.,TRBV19,CASSNGRQGHSTDTQYF
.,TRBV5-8,CASSLARGDVAFF
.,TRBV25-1,CASREGVRMDTQYF
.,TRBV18,CASSLGQVYEQYF
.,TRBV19,CASSIGGNQETQYF
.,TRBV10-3,CAISESNTEPQHF
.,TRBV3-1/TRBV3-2,CASSQDGLIDYEQYF
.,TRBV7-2,CASSLMDSSYEQYF
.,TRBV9,CASSVGAGIPYEQYF
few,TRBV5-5,CASSLTVGGTEAFF
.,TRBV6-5,CASSWGTGGSQPQHF
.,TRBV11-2,CASSRGGTEAFF
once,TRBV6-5,CASSYLGRVNSPLHF
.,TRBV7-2,CASSLAGAGETQYF
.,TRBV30,CAGGTGATNEKLFF
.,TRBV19,CASTPTGESNQPQHF
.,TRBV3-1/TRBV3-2,CASSPTLSRYNEQFF
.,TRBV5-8,CASSLGDRGYGYTF
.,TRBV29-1,CSVRRPSSYNEQFF
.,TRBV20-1,CSTQGRRGYTF
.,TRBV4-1,CASSQGPLAVLGNEQFF
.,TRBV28,CASSLGVLSGNTIYF
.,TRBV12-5,CASAPGRRLTGNTIYF